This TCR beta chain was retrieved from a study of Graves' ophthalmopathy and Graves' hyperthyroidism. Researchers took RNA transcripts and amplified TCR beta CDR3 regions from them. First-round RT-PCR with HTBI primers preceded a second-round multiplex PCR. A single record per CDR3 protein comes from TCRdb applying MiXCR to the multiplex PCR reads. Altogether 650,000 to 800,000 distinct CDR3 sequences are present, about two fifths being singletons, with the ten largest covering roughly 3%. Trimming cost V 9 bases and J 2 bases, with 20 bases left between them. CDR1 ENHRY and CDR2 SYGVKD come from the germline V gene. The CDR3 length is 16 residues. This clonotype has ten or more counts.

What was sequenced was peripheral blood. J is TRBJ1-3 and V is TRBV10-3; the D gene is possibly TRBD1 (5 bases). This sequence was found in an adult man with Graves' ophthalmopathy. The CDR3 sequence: CAISPKEPQAGNTIYF. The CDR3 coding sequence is TGTGCCATTTCGCCCAAAGAACCACAGGCTGGAAACACCATATATTTT.